The source of this T cell receptor (beta chain) is a study of shared clonotypes between healthy human individuals. Study context: The study used three CD4 naive, three CD4 memory, two CD8 naive and one CD8 memory plate per donor. Findings and limits, study-wide: Some clonotypes were shared by all four sorted-subset donors, while others were not shared. The non-shared ones had lower generation probabilities than the shared ones. An expected dependence of interdonor clonotype sharing on sequencing depth was noted.

Trimming removed 5 bases from V and 2 bases from J; junction bases left unmatched: 5. Germline CDR1 reads SGHNT; CDR2 reads YENEEA. This CDR3 has 16 amino acids. Naive CD8 cells lacked CD45RO and underwent positive selection for CCR7, leaving out terminally differentiated effector memory CD45RA+ cells. Only Caucasian adults living in Nashville, Tennessee made up the donor group. Concerning this clone itself: The target antigen is unknown.

Sequencing was performed with immunoSEQ multiplex PCR; in TCRdb, only in-frame clones are kept and a portion is missing. The sample shows 800,000 or so clones, about 96% of them seen only once. The TCR comes from a man between 25 and 39 years old in good health. The rearrangement joins TRBV11-3 to TRBJ2-3, with 12 nucleotides matching TRBD2. Sequences were obtained from naive CD8+ T cells sorted from blood. The CDR3 region is CASSPTSGRDTDTQYF. In DNA, the CDR3 is TGTGCCAGCAGCCCGACTAGCGGGAGAGACACAGATACGCAGTATTTT.